The text below deals with one TCR beta chain. The antigen is unknown. These data come from a study of CXCR3-negative and CXCR3-positive naive CD8 T cells. Study details: Across all libraries, TRB reads numbered 110 million to 150 million, with about 1.5 +/- 0.3 million in each library. Findings and limits, study-wide: The study found that naive CXCR3-negative and CXCR3-positive cells shared TRBV-TRBJ usage, while memory cells differed. Hydrophobicity of TRB CDR3s was greater in CXCR3-positive naive cells than in CXCR3-negative naive cells. Relative to memory CD8+ cells, whose diversity was much lower, both naive subsets had comparably high diversity.

Libraries of TRB cDNA were made by 5' RACE and carried UMIs. TCRdb reprocessed the 5' RACE reads and reports one entry per CDR3 protein, with no DNA. Its listing shows approximately 140,000 distinct CDR3 sequences. CDR1 is SQVTM, CDR2 ANQGSEA, per germline. The CDR3 runs to 14 residues. The V gene is TRBV29-1, the J gene TRBJ2-3. The source is a human donor in good health. Some clones in this sample may be carry-over from other donors' samples. Sequencing was carried out using naive CXCR3+ CD8+ T cells from blood. Subset described: CD45RO-CCR7+CD27+CD95- naive CD8+ T cells expressing CXCR3 (TNR3+). The CDR3 spells CGVEEAASTDTQYF.